What follows is one T cell receptor (delta chain) and its context. It is likely a read error: a sequence one base away is far more abundant. The sample comes from a study of gamma-delta T cells after stem cell transplantation. With CATT, TCRdb re-called clones from the RT-PCR reads. The repertoire has about 1,600 delta-chain clones, about 7.8% of them found once; the top ten carry approximately 47%. V dropped 5 bases and J dropped 4 bases, with 16 bases sitting between them. Germline lookup yields CDR1 GEAIGNYY and CDR2 EKD. The CDR3 totals 14 residues. Sequencing was carried out using gamma-delta T cells. The chain is built from TRDV2 and TRDJ1; no definite D call. This receptor was taken from a human donor. It is not recorded whose cells these are; they may come from a transplant donor. The CDR3 nucleotides are TGTGCCTGTGTCCCCGTACAAATCAACGATAAACTCATCTTT. The encoded protein is CACVPVQINDKLIF.